These 31 T cell receptor beta chains came from one sample sequenced in a study of T cell changes during pregnancy in multiple sclerosis. The table came from immunoSEQ multiplex PCR; TCRdb's copy has only in-frame clones and leaves some out. The sample consists of 50,000 or so clones, roughly 92% of them appearing once. Sequenced material: CD4+ T cells from peripheral blood mononuclear cells, taken in the third trimester of pregnancy. These receptors were collected from a female donor with multiple sclerosis, enrolled in a pregnancy study.

This chain connects TRBV14 to TRBJ2-7, with TRBD2 as a possible D gene (6 bases). Trimming stripped 7 bases from V and 3 bases from J, with 16 bases between. CDR1 and CDR2 (germline): SGHDN, FVKESK. CDR3 length: 14 residues. The CDR3 region has the DNA TGTGCCAGCAACTCGGCGGGACTCGTCTACGAGCAGTACTTC. This codes for CASNSAGLVYEQYF.

This chain uses TRBV5-5 with TRBJ1-5; 10 bases are shared with TRBD1. V shed 3 bases, J shed 5 bases, and the junction held 5 bases outside the gene matches. The CDR3 is 15 amino acids. Germline-derived CDR1 and CDR2 are SGHKS and YYEKEE (reference sequence). The DNA for the CDR3 is TGTGCCAGCAGCTCCGGGACAGGGGATTATCAGCCCCAGCATTTT. This sequence encodes CASSSGTGDYQPQHF.

The J gene is TRBJ2-3, the V gene TRBV4-1, with 7 bases lining up with TRBD2. From germline, CDR1 is MGHRA and CDR2 YSYEKL. There are 15 residues in the CDR3. V shed 2 bases, J shed 5 bases, and the junction held 7 bases outside the gene matches. For the CDR3, the DNA is TGCGCCAGCAGCCAAAACGCGGGAGAACTAGATACGCAGTATTTT. It translates to CASSQNAGELDTQYF.

The rearrangement uses TRBV5-1 and TRBJ2-4, with TRBD2 identical over 10 bases. This CDR3 has 16 amino acids. V shed 4 bases and J 4 bases; nucleotides not matched to a gene: 8. Germline assignment: CDR1 SGHRS and CDR2 YFSETQ. The CDR3 nucleotides read TGCGCCAGCAGCACGGGTAGCGGGGGGCCTAAAAACATTCAGTACTTC. Translating gives CASSTGSGGPKNIQYF.

The chain carries TRBV30 and TRBJ1-2; a possible D gene is TRBD1 (5 bases). Germline lookup yields CDR1 GTSNPN and CDR2 SVGIG (reference sequence). Deletions cut 0 bases from V and 7 bases from J, with 15 bases between. The CDR3 is 14 amino acids. The CDR3 sequence is CAWSVNGLGGGYTF. The CDR3 DNA is TGTGCCTGGAGTGTAAACGGGCTGGGGGGTGGCTACACCTTC. The full variable domain, its missing parts supplied by reference TRBV30 and TRBJ1-2, is SQTIHQWPATLVQPVGSPLSLECTVEGTSNPNLYWYRQAAGRGLQLLFYSVGIGQISSEVPQNLSASRPQDRQFILSSKKLLLSDSGFYLCAWSVNGLGGGYTFGSGTRLTVV.

This chain links TRBV7-3 with TRBJ2-1; 9 nucleotides align to TRBD1. The CDR3 has 16 residues. CDR1 and CDR2 from the germline V gene are SGHTA and FQGTGA. Trimming at V came to 5 bases and at J to 5 bases, leaving 10 bases not matched to a gene. CDR3 region: CASSPTGGQGHNEQFF. DNA for the CDR3: TGTGCCAGCAGCCCTACAGGGGGCCAGGGCCACAATGAGCAGTTCTTC.

The J gene is TRBJ1-3, the V gene TRBV18, with TRBD1 matching over 9 bases. The CDR3 has 16 amino acids. Germline V gene sequence: CDR1 KGHSH, CDR2 LQKENI. The V and J ends lost 4 bases and 3 bases, in that order; junction bases with no gene match: 7. The CDR3 nucleotides read TGTGCCAGCTCACTGTCGGACAGGGGAGGTGGAAACACCATATATTTT. Encoded protein: CASSLSDRGGGNTIYF.

This sequence joins TRBV27 and TRBJ1-1, with a weak D call TRBD1 (6 bases). CDR1 is MNHEY, CDR2 SMNVEV, per germline (reference sequence). CDR3 length equals 14 residues. V was shortened by 2 bases and J by 1 base, with 8 bases between the two germline ends. In DNA form, the CDR3 reads TGTGCCAGCAGTTTACACAGGGCGAACACTGAAGCTTTCTTT. Its translation: CASSLHRANTEAFF.

The chain employs TRBV5-4 and TRBJ2-2; 8 bases line up with TRBD1. Germline-derived CDR1 and CDR2 are SGHNT and YYREEE (reference sequence). The CDR3 consists of 16 residues. V lost 4 bases and J lost 6; bases outside the gene matches: 11. This chain's CDR3 is CASSRGADRAAGELFF. The CDR3 DNA is TGTGCCAGCAGCCGTGGCGCGGACAGGGCGGCCGGGGAGCTGTTTTTT.

V is TRBV5-1 and J is TRBJ2-3, with a possible D match to TRBD1 (5 bases). In germline, CDR1 is SGHRS, CDR2 YFSETQ. Deletions cut 4 bases from V and 4 bases from J, with 10 bases between. The CDR3 has 13 amino acids. The CDR3 sequence is CASSQGRADTQYF. CDR3 nucleotide sequence: TGCGCCAGCAGCCAGGGTCGGGCAGATACGCAGTATTTT.

This chain joins TRBV5-1 and TRBJ2-7; 7 bases map to TRBD1. V lost 0 bases, J lost 6 bases, and 3 bases stayed unmatched. Germline V gene data show CDR1 as SGHRS and CDR2 as YFSETQ. The CDR3 runs to 13 residues. This chain's CDR3 is CASSLGGQAEQYF. The CDR3 DNA reads TGCGCCAGCAGCTTGGGCGGACAGGCCGAGCAGTACTTC.

This chain joins TRBV5-6 and TRBJ2-5; maybe TRBD1 (6 bases). Germline lookup yields CDR1 SGHDT and CDR2 YYEEEE. V lost 4 bases and J lost 5, with 21 bases in between. The CDR3 has 16 amino acids. The CDR3 coding sequence is TGTGCCAGCAGCCCCGGGATGGGGGCCCAGGCGGAGACCCAGTACTTC. Amino acid sequence: CASSPGMGAQAETQYF.

CDR3 nucleotide sequence: TGTGCCAGCATGGCTCAGCAGGGCTTCCCAGCTTTCTTT. Its translation: CASMAQQGFPAFF. The rearrangement joins TRBV2 to TRBJ1-1, with D possibly TRBD1 on 5 matching bases. V dropped 7 bases and J dropped 10 bases, with 19 bases sitting between them. Per the germline V gene, CDR1 is SNHLY and CDR2 is FYNNEI. There are 13 residues in the CDR3.

The chain carries TRBV4-1 and TRBJ1-5; 7 bases match TRBD1. Germline assignment: CDR1 MGHRA and CDR2 YSYEKL. CDR3 size: 18 residues. The V gene end was trimmed by 0 bases and the J gene end by 2 bases; junction bases not matched to a gene: 10. The DNA for the CDR3 is TGCGCCAGCAGCCAAGATAGGAACCGGGACAGCGGCAATCAGCCCCAGCATTTT. Amino acids: CASSQDRNRDSGNQPQHF.

The chain joins TRBV19 to TRBJ1-2, with D tentatively TRBD1 (5 bases). Germline V gene lookup returns CDR1 LNHDA and CDR2 SQIVND (reference sequence). Trimming took off 10 bases at V and 4 bases at J, with 16 bases between the two ends. The length of the CDR3 is 13 residues. The CDR3 loop reads CATRATGLYGYTF. The CDR3 DNA follows: TGTGCCACAAGAGCCACAGGTCTCTATGGCTACACCTTC.

The gene calls are TRBV7-6 and TRBJ1-6, with D uncertain. There are 13 residues in the CDR3. CDR1 is SGHVS, CDR2 FNYEAQ, per germline. V lost 1 base and J 9 bases, leaving 7 bases between the germline ends. DNA for the CDR3: TGTGCCAGCAGCTTAGTAGAGGGTTCACCCCTCCACTTT. Protein sequence: CASSLVEGSPLHF.

The chain uses TRBV19 and TRBJ1-6; the match to TRBD1 covers 8 bases. This CDR3 contains 14 residues. V was pared by 9 bases and J by 6 bases, with 7 bases of the junction left unmatched. Germline values: CDR1 LNHDA, CDR2 SQIVND (reference sequence). For the CDR3, the DNA is TGTGCCAGATACCGGGACAGGCTTAATTCACCCCTCCACTTT. Translation gives CARYRDRLNSPLHF.

The rearrangement uses TRBV27 and TRBJ2-7, with 11 bases lining up with TRBD2. Germline loops: CDR1 MNHEY, CDR2 SMNVEV (reference sequence). The J segment lost 3 bases and the V segment lost 2 bases, leaving 3 bases of the junction unmatched. The CDR3 is made up of 15 amino acids. CDR3 sequence (DNA): TGTGCCAGCAGTTTAAAACTAGCGGGAGTCTACGAGCAGTACTTC. It encodes CASSLKLAGVYEQYF.

The gene calls are TRBV18 and TRBJ2-7, with 13 bases identical to TRBD2. The CDR3 length is 21 residues. With 6 bases clipped from V and 3 bases from J, the junction kept 23 bases outside the gene matches. Germline V gene sequence: CDR1 KGHSH, CDR2 LQKENI. CDR3 in DNA: TGTGCCAGCTCTGGTCGGACAGGGCCAACCGGGACTAGCGGGACCGTCTACGAGCAGTACTTC. Protein sequence: CASSGRTGPTGTSGTVYEQYF.

V gene TRBV6-1 combines with J gene TRBJ1-1; no firm D call. Germline V gives CDR1 MNHNS, CDR2 SASEGT. CDR3 length equals 13 residues. Trimming stripped 3 bases from V and 0 bases from J, with 5 bases between. This chain's CDR3 is CASSDVLNTEAFF. In DNA, the CDR3 is TGTGCCAGCAGTGACGTCCTGAACACTGAAGCTTTCTTT.

The chain joins TRBV2 to TRBJ1-2; 9 bases map to TRBD1. V trimming: 6 bases; J trimming: 8 bases; junction bases outside the gene matches: 4. The CDR3 spans 12 residues. Germline CDR1 and CDR2: SNHLY and FYNNEI. As DNA, the CDR3 is TGTGCCAGCAGAGCGGGACAGGGAGGCTACACCTTC. It is translated as CASRAGQGGYTF.

The V and J genes are TRBV5-1 and TRBJ1-3; maybe TRBD1 (5 bases). The CDR3 has 16 residues. The V and J ends lost 2 bases and 0 bases respectively, with 12 bases between them. The germline V gene encodes CDR1 SGHRS and CDR2 YFSETQ. The CDR3 nucleotides read TGCGCCAGCAGCTTAACAGGCTTGAGCTCTGGAAACACCATATATTTT. Translated, it gives CASSLTGLSSGNTIYF.

The chain uses TRBV19 and TRBJ1-1; D ambiguous. Looked up from germline, CDR1 is LNHDA and CDR2 is SQIVND (reference sequence). V was trimmed by 3 bases and J by 1 base, leaving 9 bases between them. This CDR3 is built from 14 residues. This chain's CDR3 is CASSITGRNTEAFF. CDR3 bases: TGTGCCAGTAGTATCACCGGGAGGAACACTGAAGCTTTCTTT.

The V call is TRBV2, the J call TRBJ2-2; 11 bases are shared with TRBD2. Trimming took 10 bases from V and 6 from J; bases not matched to a gene: 10. Per germline, CDR1 SNHLY and CDR2 FYNNEI. The CDR3 sequence is 15 residues long. The CDR3 reads CANMPLSGGAGELFF. CDR3 nucleotides: TGTGCCAATATGCCCCTTAGCGGGGGGGCCGGGGAGCTGTTTTTT.

This clone was seen a handful of times. The rearrangement joins TRBV11-1 to TRBJ2-3, with a tentative D call TRBD2 (6 bases). This CDR3 comprises 13 residues. The V gene's germline CDR1 is SGHAT and CDR2 FQDESV (reference sequence). Trimming pared 2 bases from V and 7 bases from J, leaving 10 bases between. The CDR3 coding sequence is TGTGCCAGCAGCTTAACCGGGACTTATACGCAGTATTTT. Its translation: CASSLTGTYTQYF.

The sample holds one count of this clone. The gene calls are TRBV28 and TRBJ1-2; D call uncertain. This CDR3 region has 12 residues. Germline lookup yields CDR1 MDHEN and CDR2 SYDVKM. Trimming took 4 bases from V and 1 from J, leaving 4 bases between them. The CDR3 protein is CASSSLNYGYTF. As DNA, the CDR3 is TGTGCCAGCAGTTCCCTTAACTATGGCTACACCTTC.

This clone was detected only a few times. This chain uses TRBV7-9 with TRBJ1-6, with 7 bases that match TRBD1. CDR1 is SEHNR and CDR2 is FQNEAQ in the germline V gene (reference sequence). The CDR3 spans 14 residues. Unmatched junction bases numbered 2, after V lost 2 bases and J lost 7 bases. Here the CDR3 reads CASSLTGENSPLHF. The DNA for the CDR3 is TGTGCCAGCAGCTTAACAGGGGAGAATTCACCCCTCCACTTT. Looking up the rest from reference TRBV7-9 and TRBJ1-6 gives the full variable domain: DTGVSQNPRHKITKRGQNVTFRCDPISEHNRLYWYRQTLGQGPEFLTYFQNEAQLEKSRLLSDRFSAERPKGSFSTLEIQRTEQGDSAMYLCASSLTGENSPLHFGNGTRLTVT.

The chain combines TRBV5-1 with TRBJ1-1, with D possibly TRBD1 on 6 matching bases. The ends were cut back, 0 bases at V and 8 bases at J, with 11 bases in the middle. This CDR3 is built from 13 residues. Per germline, CDR1 SGHRS and CDR2 YFSETQ. The CDR3, as DNA: TGCGCCAGCAGCTTGGGACAGGATCTCGAAGCTTTCTTT. Its protein is CASSLGQDLEAFF.

The V call is TRBV5-4, the J call TRBJ2-2; 13 nucleotides agree with TRBD2. The CDR3 contains 16 residues. With V trimmed by 4 bases and J by 9 bases, 9 bases remained unmatched. Germline CDR1 and CDR2: SGHNT and YYREEE (reference sequence). Here the CDR3 DNA reads TGTGCCAGCAGCCAGGGACTAGCGGGACCAAAAAGGGAGCTGTTTTTT. Its protein product is CASSQGLAGPKRELFF.

The V gene is TRBV7-6, the J gene TRBJ2-2; 8 bases fit TRBD1. This CDR3 region has 17 residues. The ends lost 5 bases at V and 0 bases at J; junction bases unmatched: 8. CDR1 SGHVS and CDR2 FNYEAQ come from the germline V gene. The CDR3 sequence is CASSRLPGQANTGELFF. The CDR3 region has the DNA TGTGCCAGCAGCCGACTTCCGGGACAGGCGAACACCGGGGAGCTGTTTTTT.

This chain connects TRBV7-6 to TRBJ2-1; D call uncertain. The germline V and J ends were trimmed by 1 base and 9 bases, with 4 bases remaining between them. The CDR3 runs to 11 residues. Germline V gene sequence: CDR1 SGHVS, CDR2 FNYEAQ. Written as DNA, the CDR3 is TGTGCCAGCAGCTTAGTCGGTGAGCAGTTCTTC. It encodes CASSLVGEQFF.